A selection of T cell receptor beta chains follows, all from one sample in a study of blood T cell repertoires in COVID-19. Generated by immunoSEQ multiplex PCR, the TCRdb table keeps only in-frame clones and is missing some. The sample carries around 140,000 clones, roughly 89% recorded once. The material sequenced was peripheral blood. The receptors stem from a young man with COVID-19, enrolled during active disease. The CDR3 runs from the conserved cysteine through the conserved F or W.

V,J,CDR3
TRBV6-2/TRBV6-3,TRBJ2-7,CASSYSMLPGGPTGQYF
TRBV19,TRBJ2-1,CASSTYLTGTHNEQFF
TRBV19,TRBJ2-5,CASSNSGRREETQYF
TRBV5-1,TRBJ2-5,CASSLAGQRSETQYF
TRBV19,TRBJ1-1,CASSRVGTGFEAFF
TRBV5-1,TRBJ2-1,CASSLRGLAGDEQFF
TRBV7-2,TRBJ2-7,CASSSAGGGLEQYF
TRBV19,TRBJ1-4,CASSEADRTYEKLFF
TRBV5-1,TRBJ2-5,CATQVSSGRGETQYF
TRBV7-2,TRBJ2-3,CASTRTSGGDTQYF
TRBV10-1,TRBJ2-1,CASSDGGETNNEQFF
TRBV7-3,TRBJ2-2,CASSLDRASTGELFF
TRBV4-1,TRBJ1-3,CASSQGSQLTSGNTIYF
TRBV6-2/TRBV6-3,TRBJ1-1,CASSYAENTEAFF
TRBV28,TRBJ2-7,CASRLLSSGSRGQQYF
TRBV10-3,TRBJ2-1,CAIHDGGGSYNEQFF
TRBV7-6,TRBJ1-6,CASSPLTGLRDNSPLHF
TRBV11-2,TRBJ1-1,CASALGPMNTEAFF
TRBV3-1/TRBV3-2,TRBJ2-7,CASSQRTYEQYF
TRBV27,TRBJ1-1,CASSLAGTVNTEAFF
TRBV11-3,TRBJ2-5,CASSLAVQETQYF
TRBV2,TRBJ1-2,CASRGQGDYGYTF